The 12 T cell receptor beta chains presented below share a single source sample, sequenced in a study of Graves' ophthalmopathy and Graves' hyperthyroidism. Investigators amplified TCR beta CDR3 regions from RNA transcripts. HTBI primers were employed in first-round RT-PCR, then a second-round multiplex PCR followed. Each CDR3 protein is one row after TCRdb ran MiXCR on the multiplex PCR reads. The data hold more than 300,000 distinct CDR3 sequences, with 15% observed a single time. The sequenced sample consisted of peripheral blood. The source is a woman between 18 and 30 years old with stable Graves' hyperthyroidism.

This clonotype was picked up many times. The rearrangement links TRBV28 to TRBJ1-1, with D possibly TRBD1 on 5 matching bases. The ends were cut back, 9 bases at V and 0 bases at J, with 8 bases in the middle. The CDR3 has 12 residues. Germline lookup yields CDR1 MDHEN and CDR2 SYDVKM. The CDR3 reads CARPQVNTEAFF. For the CDR3, the DNA is TGTGCCAGACCACAGGTGAACACTGAAGCTTTCTTT.

This chain links TRBV20-1 with TRBJ2-4; the D gene could be TRBD1 or TRBD2 (5 bases each). Trimming pared 5 bases from V and 6 bases from J, leaving 17 bases between. CDR3 length: 14 amino acids. Per germline, CDR1 DFQATT and CDR2 SNEGSKA (reference sequence). CDR3 protein: CSALEIWGRNIQYF. DNA of the CDR3: TGCAGTGCTCTGGAGATTTGGGGGAGAAACATTCAGTACTTC.

This clonotype has only a few counts. The chain carries TRBV7-9 and TRBJ1-1, with a tentative D call TRBD1 (5 bases). Germline values: CDR1 SEHNR, CDR2 FQNEAQ (reference sequence). The ends were cut back, 5 bases at V and 8 bases at J, with 9 bases in the middle. CDR3 length: 11 residues. This CDR3 reads CASSTGTEAFF. The CDR3 nucleotides read TGTGCCAGCAGCACCGGGACCGAAGCTTTCTTT.

This clonotype was observed at least ten times. This rearrangement joins TRBV6-2 or TRBV6-3 to TRBJ2-7; TRBD2 matches at 7 bases. This CDR3 has 17 residues. The ends lost 1 base at V and 3 bases at J; junction bases unmatched: 12. Germline loops: CDR1 MNHEY, CDR2 SVGEGT. CDR3 residues: CASSYFPSSGAFYEQYF. CDR3 sequence (DNA): TGTGCCAGCAGTTACTTCCCCTCGAGCGGGGCTTTCTACGAGCAGTACTTC.

This clonotype has at least ten counts. This chain links TRBV2 with TRBJ1-1; D uncertain. V was pared by 8 bases and J by 3 bases, with 16 bases between. The length of the CDR3 is 14 residues. CDR1 is SNHLY and CDR2 is FYNNEI in the germline V gene. CDR3 coding DNA: TGTGCCAGCTGTGTGAGGGCCGGGTACACTGAAGCTTTCTTT. This sequence encodes CASCVRAGYTEAFF.

This clonotype was detected many times. The chain is built from TRBV19 and TRBJ1-1; D unresolved. V was trimmed by 5 bases and J by 2 bases, leaving 9 bases between them. Germline V gene lookup returns CDR1 LNHDA and CDR2 SQIVND (reference sequence). The length of the CDR3 is 13 residues. CDR3 nucleotide sequence: TGTGCCAGTAGTTGGCAGATAAACACTGAAGCTTTCTTT. Translation gives CASSWQINTEAFF.

This clonotype was picked up many times. The CDR3 protein is CASSILPGQGRLEQYF. DNA for the CDR3: TGTGCCAGCAGCATACTACCGGGACAGGGGAGGTTGGAGCAGTACTTC. The chain combines TRBV11-2 with TRBJ2-7; 10 nucleotides align to TRBD1. The CDR3 has 16 amino acids. The ends lost 5 bases at V and 7 bases at J; junction bases unmatched: 14. Germline V CDR1 and CDR2: SGHAT, FQNNGV.

The chain carries TRBV12-3 or TRBV12-4 and TRBJ2-7; 8 bases agree with TRBD2. J was trimmed by 3 bases and V by 6 bases; bases with no gene match: 10. The CDR3 runs to 15 residues. The CDR3 sequence is CASRKTSGGGYEQYF. CDR3 DNA sequence: TGTGCCAGCAGGAAGACTTCGGGGGGGGGCTACGAGCAGTACTTC.

This clonotype was counted many times. V usage is TRBV12-3 or TRBV12-4 and J usage is TRBJ2-5; perhaps TRBD2 as D (7 bases). This CDR3 is 16 amino acids long. V gave up 8 bases and J gave up 0 bases, with 19 bases separating them. CDR3 DNA: TGTGCCAGCGGATGGACAGCGGGGAGCCACCAAGAGACCCAGTACTTC. This encodes CASGWTAGSHQETQYF.

This clonotype was seen many times. The gene calls are TRBV9 and TRBJ1-2; D uncertain. Deletions cut 0 bases from V and 5 bases from J, with 14 bases between. Germline values: CDR1 SGDLS, CDR2 YYNGEE. The CDR3 runs to 15 residues. The CDR3 sequence is CASSVAPREAYGYTF. CDR3 DNA: TGTGCCAGCAGCGTAGCTCCGAGGGAGGCGTATGGCTACACCTTC.

This clonotype was picked up many times. The chain employs TRBV12-3 or TRBV12-4 and TRBJ1-2; D possibly corresponds to TRBD1 (5 bases). This CDR3 region has 14 residues. Trimming removed 6 bases from V and 8 bases from J, with 19 bases in between. The CDR3 DNA reads TGTGCCAGCAGCCCGCCCCGCAGGGCGGAGGGCTACACCTTC. The encoded protein is CASSPPRRAEGYTF.

The chain employs TRBV12-3 or TRBV12-4 and TRBJ2-7; 10 bases map to TRBD2. The CDR3 runs to 14 residues. J gave up 4 bases and V 5 bases, and 5 bases lay outside the gene matches. CDR3 nucleotides: TGTGCCAGCAGTCGTAAGCGGGAGGGGTACGAGCAGTACTTC. Translated: CASSRKREGYEQYF.